This TCR beta chain was captured in a study of vaccination effects on CD4 cells after COVID-19. Data came from immunoSEQ multiplex PCR; TCRdb stores just in-frame clones and leaves some out. This sample has under 70,000 clones; around 75% occur once, and the top ten carry about 4%. General observations from the study: Convalescent patients numbered few in the study; early post-infection timepoints were missing entirely. Whether induced by infection or by vaccine, clones showed marked clonal contraction late after vaccination.

Peptide-pool stimulation followed by sequencing identified expanded antigen-specific CD4+ clonotypes in the ViraFEST assay. Subsequent to roughly 9 days of culture, CD4+ T cells were isolated. Nucleocapsid antibodies were negative in the vaccine recipients, who had never had SARS-CoV-2 infection. It was with approximately 10 IU/ml IL-2 and 10 ug/ml peptides that 1.5 million to 2 million PBMC per well were cultured. Trimming took 0 bases from V and 4 from J, leaving 15 bases between them. This CDR3 comprises 16 residues. Germline V lookup: CDR1 MGHRA, CDR2 YSYEKL. As to this clone: Its specificity is unknown.

This specimen was CD4+ T cells from PBMCs cultured with HCoV-OC43 spike peptides, taken before COVID-19 vaccination. Subset given: HCoV-OC43 spike overlapping peptide pool stimulation. This sequence originates from a human donor who received a COVID-19 vaccine. V is TRBV4-1 and J is TRBJ1-2; no reliable D call. The CDR3 DNA reads as TGCGCCAGCAGCCAAGATGAGGGAGCGAGGCTCTATGGCTACACCTTC. It yields the protein CASSQDEGARLYGYTF.